This paragraph reports one TCR beta chain. The data were obtained in a study of low-dose radiotherapy and immunotherapy resistance in tumors. Study background: Each fraction for Cohort 1 was 0.5 Gy, given every 2 weeks, and the total came to 6.5 Gy.

Germline loops: CDR1 LNHDA, CDR2 SQIVND (reference sequence). V dropped 6 bases and J dropped 5 bases, with 8 bases sitting between them. The CDR3 covers 12 residues. With TRAV- and TRBV-specific primers, first-strand cDNA was made, covering the alpha and beta chains. With a V-primer adapter and a constant-region primer, TCRs were amplified for about 22 PCR cycles. MiXCR, run by TCRdb on the reads, gives a single entry per CDR3 protein. The data hold around 68,000 distinct CDR3 sequences, with about 25% observed a single time. The time point: before trial treatment. The gene calls are TRBV19 and TRBJ2-1; D is uncertain. This specimen was PBMCs, taken before treatment. This receptor was taken from a male donor with rectosigmoid adenocarcinoma. CDR3 in amino acids: CASRDVNNEQFF. The DNA for the CDR3 is TGTGCCAGTAGGGACGTAAACAATGAGCAGTTCTTC.